This is a list of T cell receptor beta chains from one sample in a study of PD-1 blockade in classical Hodgkin lymphoma. Method: immunoSEQ multiplex PCR; TCRdb's copy keeps in-frame clones and lacks some. This sample has 55,000 to 80,000 clones, with about 87% found just once. The sample here was peripheral blood mononuclear cells (PBMCs), taken at baseline. Source of these receptors: a human donor with classical Hodgkin lymphoma. The CDR3 runs from the conserved cysteine through the conserved F or W. A D gene is named only where the DNA matches it firmly. Size values are once, few and many counts, or a class for expanded clones, and some rows have none.

cdr3_aa cdr3_nt d_call v_call clone_size j_call
CASSLDPRDRGPYEQYF TGTGCCAGCAGCTTAGACCCCCGGGACAGGGGGCCCTACGAGCAGTACTTC TRBD1 TRBV7-6 - TRBJ2-7
CASSDSVPAYGYTF TGTGCCAGCAGTGACTCGGTTCCGGCCTATGGCTACACCTTC - TRBV6-4 - TRBJ1-2
CASSLGGYTF TGTGCCAGCAGCTTGGGTGGCTACACCTTC - TRBV5-4 - TRBJ1-2
CASSLTENSPLHF TGTGCCAGCAGTTTGACTGAGAATTCACCCCTCCACTTT - TRBV6-1 - TRBJ1-6
CASSLSWTTNYGYTF TGTGCCAGCAGTTTATCCTGGACAACTAACTATGGCTACACCTTC - TRBV27 medium-sized TRBJ1-2
CSVEEGQGGGTEAFF TGCAGCGTTGAAGAGGGGCAGGGTGGAGGGACCGAAGCTTTCTTT - TRBV29-1 - TRBJ1-1
CASSVAEGPTGELFF TGTGCCAGCAGCGTAGCCGAGGGTCCAACCGGGGAGCTGTTTTTT - TRBV9 - TRBJ2-2
CASSYDGVANEKLFF TGTGCCAGCAGTTACGATGGGGTCGCTAATGAAAAACTGTTTTTT - TRBV6-5 - TRBJ1-4
CASSIRATDTQYF TGCGCCAGCTCTATTCGGGCCACAGATACGCAGTATTTT - TRBV10-2 - TRBJ2-3
CASSLGFRAAGYTF TGTGCCAGCAGCTTGGGCTTTAGGGCCGCAGGCTACACCTTC - TRBV5-6 once TRBJ1-2
CASSPFPGSSYNEQFF TGTGCCAGCAGCCCCTTTCCGGGGAGCTCCTACAATGAGCAGTTCTTC - TRBV27 - TRBJ2-1
CASSFRDTNYEQYF TGTGCCAGCAGCTTCCGGGACACCAACTACGAGCAGTACTTC - TRBV5-5 - TRBJ2-7
CASRTGGYGYTF TGTGCCAGCAGGACAGGGGGCTATGGCTACACCTTC TRBD1 TRBV28 - TRBJ1-2